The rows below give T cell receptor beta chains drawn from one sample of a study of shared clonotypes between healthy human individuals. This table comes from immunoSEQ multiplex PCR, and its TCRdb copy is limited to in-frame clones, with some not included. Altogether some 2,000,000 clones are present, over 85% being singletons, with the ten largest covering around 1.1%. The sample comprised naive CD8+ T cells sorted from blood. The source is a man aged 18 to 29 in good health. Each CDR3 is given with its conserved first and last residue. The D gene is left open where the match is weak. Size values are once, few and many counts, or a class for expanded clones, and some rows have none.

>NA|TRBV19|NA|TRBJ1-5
CASSIGTFSNQPQHF
TGTGCCAGTAGTATAGGGACATTTAGCAATCAGCCCCAGCATTTT
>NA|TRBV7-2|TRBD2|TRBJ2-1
CASSLAGTSGDRGSYNEQFF
TGTGCCAGCAGCTTAGCGGGGACTAGCGGGGACCGAGGCTCCTACAATGAGCAGTTCTTC
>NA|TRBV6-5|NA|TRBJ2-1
CASRTGTANNEQFF
TGTGCCAGCAGGACCGGGACTGCCAACAATGAGCAGTTCTTC
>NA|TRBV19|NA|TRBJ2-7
CASSTVEGHSYEQYF
TGTGCCAGTAGTACCGTGGAGGGGCACTCCTACGAGCAGTACTTC
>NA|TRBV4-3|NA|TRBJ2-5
CASSHYLREETQYF
TGCGCCAGCAGCCATTACTTGCGGGAAGAGACCCAGTACTTC
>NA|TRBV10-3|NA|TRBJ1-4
CAISESTDSNEKLFF
TGTGCCATCAGTGAGTCGACAGACTCTAATGAAAAACTGTTTTTT
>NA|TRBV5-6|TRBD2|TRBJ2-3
CASSLAERGGTDTQYF
TGTGCCAGCAGCTTGGCCGAGCGGGGGGGCACAGATACGCAGTATTTT
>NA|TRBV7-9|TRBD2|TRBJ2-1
CASSFWRGADNEQFF
TGTGCCAGCAGCTTCTGGCGGGGGGCCGACAATGAGCAGTTCTTC
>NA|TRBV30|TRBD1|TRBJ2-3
CAWSTGQGTDTQYF
TGTGCCTGGAGTACGGGACAGGGCACAGATACGCAGTATTTT
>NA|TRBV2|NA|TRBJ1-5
CASTPVGAASNQPQHF
TGTGCCAGCACCCCTGTAGGGGCAGCTTCGAATCAGCCCCAGCATTTT
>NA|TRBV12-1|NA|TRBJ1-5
CASSFVSQPQHF
TGTGCCAGCAGCTTTGTTAGTCAGCCCCAGCATTTT
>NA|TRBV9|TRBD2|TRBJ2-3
CASSVAGIAGLTDTQYF
TGTGCCAGCAGCGTAGCCGGGATAGCGGGGCTCACAGATACGCAGTATTTT
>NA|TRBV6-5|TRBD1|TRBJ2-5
CASSSQGAGETQYF
TGTGCCAGCAGTTCCCAGGGGGCTGGAGAGACCCAGTACTTC
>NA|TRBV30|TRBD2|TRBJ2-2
CAWAGAGELFF
TGTGCCTGGGCGGGGGCCGGGGAGCTGTTTTTT
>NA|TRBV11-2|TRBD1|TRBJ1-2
CASSLGTGEGYTF
TGTGCCAGCAGCTTGGGGACAGGGGAAGGCTACACCTTC
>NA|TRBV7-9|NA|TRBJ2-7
CASSTDGGLSYEQYF
TGTGCCAGCAGCACCGACGGGGGGCTCTCCTACGAGCAGTACTTC
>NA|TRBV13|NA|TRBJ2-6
CASSNLAVSGANVLTF
TGTGCCAGCAGCAACCTGGCCGTTTCTGGGGCCAACGTCCTGACTTTC
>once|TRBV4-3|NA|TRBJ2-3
CASSQENTKTGRGTDTQYF
TGCGCCAGCAGCCAAGAGAATACGAAGACAGGCCGAGGAACAGATACGCAGTATTTT
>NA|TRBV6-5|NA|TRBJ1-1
CASSYTGSNTEAFF
TGTGCCAGCAGTTACACGGGATCGAACACTGAAGCTTTCTTT
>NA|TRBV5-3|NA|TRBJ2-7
CARSLGQVCEQYF
TGTGCCAGAAGCTTGGGGCAGGTATGCGAGCAGTACTTC
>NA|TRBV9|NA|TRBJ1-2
CASSVGQIVNYGYTF
TGTGCCAGCAGCGTAGGACAGATAGTTAACTATGGCTACACCTTC
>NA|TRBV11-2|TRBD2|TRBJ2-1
CASSLNAGGKNEQFF
TGTGCCAGCAGCTTAAATGCGGGGGGAAAGAATGAGCAGTTCTTC
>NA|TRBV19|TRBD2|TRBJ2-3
CASSILTAGGADTQYF
TGTGCCAGTAGTATTTTGACAGCGGGGGGTGCAGATACGCAGTATTTT
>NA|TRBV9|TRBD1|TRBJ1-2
CASRGTGAGYGYTF
TGTGCCAGCAGGGGTACAGGGGCCGGCTATGGCTACACCTTC
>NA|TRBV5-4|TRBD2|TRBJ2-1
CASSLSLAGPNNEQFF
TGTGCCAGCAGCTTGTCACTAGCGGGACCGAACAATGAGCAGTTCTTC
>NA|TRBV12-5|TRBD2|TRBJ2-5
CASGISGGRETQYF
TGTGCTAGTGGTATAAGCGGGGGGAGAGAGACCCAGTACTTC
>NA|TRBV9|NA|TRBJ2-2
CASSVGWGRATGELFF
TGTGCCAGCAGCGTAGGTTGGGGACGGGCCACCGGGGAGCTGTTTTTT
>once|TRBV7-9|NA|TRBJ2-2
CASSLSLPDTGELFF
TGTGCCAGCAGCTTAAGCCTACCGGACACCGGGGAGCTGTTTTTT
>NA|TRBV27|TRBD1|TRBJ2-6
CASSFQGAGANVLTF
TGTGCCAGCAGTTTCCAGGGGGCTGGGGCCAACGTCCTGACTTTC
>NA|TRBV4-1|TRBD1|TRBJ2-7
CASSQRGQGDYEQYF
TGCGCCAGCAGCCAACGGGGACAGGGGGATTACGAGCAGTACTTC
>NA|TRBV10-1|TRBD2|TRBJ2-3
CASSESLAGETDTQYF
TGCGCCAGCAGTGAGTCCCTAGCGGGGGAGACAGATACGCAGTATTTT
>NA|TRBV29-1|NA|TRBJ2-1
CSVASGRLYNEQFF
TGCAGCGTTGCGAGCGGTAGACTTTACAATGAGCAGTTCTTC
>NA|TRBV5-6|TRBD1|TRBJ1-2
CASSWEDRDGYTF
TGTGCCAGCAGCTGGGAGGACAGGGACGGCTACACCTTC
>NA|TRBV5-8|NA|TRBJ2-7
CASSNYEQYF
TGTGCCAGCTCGAACTACGAGCAGTACTTC
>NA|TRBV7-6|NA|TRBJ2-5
CASSFLQGQETQYF
TGTGCCAGCAGCTTTCTACAGGGTCAAGAGACCCAGTACTTC
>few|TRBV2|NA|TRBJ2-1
CATATGLASYNEQFF
TGTGCCACCGCGACGGGGCTAGCGTCTTACAATGAGCAGTTCTTC
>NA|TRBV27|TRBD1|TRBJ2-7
CASSPVGQGQYEQYF
TGTGCCAGCAGTCCAGTGGGACAGGGCCAGTACGAGCAGTACTTC
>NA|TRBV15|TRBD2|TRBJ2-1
CATSGTGTSLTSEQFF
TGTGCCACCAGCGGAACCGGGACTAGCCTGACGAGTGAGCAGTTCTTC
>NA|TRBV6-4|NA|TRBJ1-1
CASSDSLNTEAFF
TGTGCCAGCAGTGACTCTTTGAACACTGAAGCTTTCTTT
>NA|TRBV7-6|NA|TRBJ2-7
CASSLVQGGYEQYF
TGTGCCAGCAGCTTAGTGCAGGGTGGCTACGAGCAGTACTTC